The rows below give T cell receptor beta chains drawn from one sample of a study of Ad26.COV2.S vaccination and SARS-CoV-2 variants. Some clones are missing from TCRdb's copy, which holds only in-frame ones; the method was immunoSEQ multiplex PCR. The sample lists a few hundred thousand clones, 89% occurring once. This specimen was peripheral blood, taken in a trial of Ad26.COV2.S vaccine versus placebo. These TCRs come from a person aged 18-65 years who received the Ad26.COV2.S COVID-19 vaccine or a placebo. Each CDR3 is given with its conserved first and last residue. D genes are given only for firm matches. Clone size, where shown, is once, few, many, or a class for clones that have expanded.

NA	NA	TRBV11-3	TRBJ2-1	TGTGCCAGCGGCGGACTACCCAACAATGAGCAGTTCTTC	CASGGLPNNEQFF
NA	NA	TRBV3-1/TRBV3-2	TRBJ2-5	TGTGCCAGCAGCCACCAAACTGAGACCCAGTACTTC	CASSHQTETQYF
NA	NA	TRBV11-3	TRBJ2-2	TGTGCCAGCACCGCAGTTCCGGTTACCGGGGAGCTGTTTTTT	CASTAVPVTGELFF
NA	TRBD1	TRBV5-1	TRBJ2-2	TGCGCCAGCAGTCGCGGACAGGCGAACACCGGGGAGCTGTTTTTT	CASSRGQANTGELFF
NA	NA	TRBV25-1	TRBJ1-4	TGTGCCAGCAGTGACCCCCGGGCATATGAAAAACTGTTTTTT	CASSDPRAYEKLFF
NA	NA	TRBV6-2/TRBV6-3	TRBJ2-7	TGTGCCAGCACCCCCCTGGACAGCCACGCCTACGAGCAGTACTTC	CASTPLDSHAYEQYF
once	TRBD1	TRBV30	TRBJ1-5	TGTGCCTGGAGTAATAGTGGCAGGGGGGGCAATCAGCCCCAGCATTTT	CAWSNSGRGGNQPQHF
NA	NA	TRBV15	TRBJ2-2	TGTGCCACCAGCAGACAGGGGACGGGGAACGGGGAGCTGTTTTTT	CATSRQGTGNGELFF
NA	NA	TRBV7-9	TRBJ2-7	TGTGCCAGCAGCTTAACTCATTACGAGCAGTACTTC	CASSLTHYEQYF
NA	NA	TRBV7-8	TRBJ2-7	TGTGCCAGTCGCGGAAGGGCAGGGGGGAATGCCTACGAGCAGTACTTC	CASRGRAGGNAYEQYF
NA	TRBD2	TRBV14	TRBJ2-1	TGTGCCAGCAGCCGCAGACTAGCGGGAGAGGCCTACAATGAGCAGTTCTTC	CASSRRLAGEAYNEQFF
NA	NA	TRBV18	TRBJ2-4	TGTGCCAGCTCACCACCCGGCAGGGGAGAGAACATTCAGTACTTC	CASSPPGRGENIQYF
NA	TRBD2	TRBV11-1	TRBJ2-3	TGTGCCAGCAGCTTAGCTATGCCTAGCGGACGAACAGATACGCAGTATTTT	CASSLAMPSGRTDTQYF
NA	TRBD1	TRBV19	TRBJ2-3	TGTGCCAGTAGTATAGGGGAACCGGGACAGGGGCAAGATACGCAGTATTTT	CASSIGEPGQGQDTQYF
NA	NA	TRBV2	TRBJ2-5	TGTGCCAGCACCAGGCCGGCCCAAGAGACCCAGTACTTC	CASTRPAQETQYF
few	NA	TRBV12-5	TRBJ1-2	TGTGCTAGTGGTTTTGACAATCTCTATGGCTACACCTTC	CASGFDNLYGYTF
NA	NA	TRBV6-6	TRBJ1-5	TGTGCCAGCACTGGAGGGTCCGGTAGCAATCAGCCCCAGCATTTT	CASTGGSGSNQPQHF
NA	NA	TRBV5-4	TRBJ2-5	TGTGCCAGCAGCTTGGCGGCGGGGCGCGCTACGGAGACCCAGTACTTC	CASSLAAGRATETQYF
NA	TRBD1	TRBV7-2	TRBJ2-1	TGTGCCAGCAGCTTAGTTGCCGGGACAGGGGGCGATGAGCAGTTCTTC	CASSLVAGTGGDEQFF
NA	NA	TRBV30	TRBJ2-5	TGTGCCTGGAGTGTATTGGCCGGTAAAGAGACCCAGTACTTC	CAWSVLAGKETQYF
NA	NA	TRBV5-5	TRBJ2-4	TGTGCCAGCAGCTTGGATTGGACAGTAAACATTCAGTACTTC	CASSLDWTVNIQYF
NA	NA	TRBV7-2	TRBJ2-2	TGTGCCAGCAATAAACGACTAGTTGGGACCGGGGAGCTGTTTTTT	CASNKRLVGTGELFF
NA	TRBD2	TRBV28	TRBJ2-2	TGTGCCAGCAGTGGGACTAGCGGGAGAACCGGGGAGCTGTTTTTT	CASSGTSGRTGELFF
NA	TRBD2	TRBV11-3	TRBJ2-1	TGTGCCAGCAGCTTAGCGTGGCGGGAGCAGGACAATGAGCAGTTCTTC	CASSLAWREQDNEQFF
NA	NA	TRBV27	TRBJ1-2	TGTGCCAGCAGCCCGAGAGGGGGAAAAGGTCGCTATGGCTACACCTTC	CASSPRGGKGRYGYTF
NA	TRBD1	TRBV6-1	TRBJ1-4	TGTGCCAGCAGTGAAGGGACAGGGCCTAATGAAAAACTGTTTTTT	CASSEGTGPNEKLFF
NA	NA	TRBV18	TRBJ2-1	TGTGCCAGCTCACCGGGCAGGCTAAACTCCTACAATGAGCAGTTCTTC	CASSPGRLNSYNEQFF